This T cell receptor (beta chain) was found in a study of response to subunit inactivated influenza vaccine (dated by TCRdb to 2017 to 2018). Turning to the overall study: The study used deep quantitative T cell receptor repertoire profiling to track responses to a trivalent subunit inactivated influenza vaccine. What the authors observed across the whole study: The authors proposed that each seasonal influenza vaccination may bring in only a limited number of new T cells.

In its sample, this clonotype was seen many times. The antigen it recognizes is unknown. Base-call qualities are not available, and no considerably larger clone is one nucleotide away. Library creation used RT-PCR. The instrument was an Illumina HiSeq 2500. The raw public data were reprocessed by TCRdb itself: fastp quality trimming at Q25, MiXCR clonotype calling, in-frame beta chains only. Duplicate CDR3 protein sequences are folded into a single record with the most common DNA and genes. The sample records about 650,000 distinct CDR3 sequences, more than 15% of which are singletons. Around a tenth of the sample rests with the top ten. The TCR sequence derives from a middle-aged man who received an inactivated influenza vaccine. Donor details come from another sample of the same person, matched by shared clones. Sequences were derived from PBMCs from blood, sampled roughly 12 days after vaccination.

The CDR3 region has the sequence CSVRGARDTDTQYF. The nucleotide sequence reads TGCAGCGTTCGGGGGGCGCGTGACACAGATACGCAGTATTTT. The rearranged segments are TRBV29-1 and TRBJ2-3, and possibly TRBD2, on 7 matching bases. The CDR3 sequence holds 14 residues, the cysteine and phenylalanine included. The read is trimmed to its CDR3 DNA, 42 bases read in frame from base 1. CDR1 SQVTM and CDR2 ANQGSEA were looked up in the germline V gene. V lost 5 bases and J lost 2 bases; the stretch between them is 14 bases long.